A single sample gave rise to the 13 T cell receptor beta chains below, sequenced in a study of vaccination effects on CD4 cells after COVID-19. Expansion of antigen-specific CD4+ T cells with viral peptide pools was carried out by the ViraFEST assay before sequencing. CD4+ T cell isolation took place after approximately ten days of culture. Negative nucleocapsid antibody tests before and after vaccination confirmed no previous SARS-CoV-2 infection. Only in-frame clones appear in the TCRdb table, and some are missing; sequencing was by immunoSEQ multiplex PCR. The sample lists tens of thousands of clones, roughly 73% occurring once. Their antigens are not known. The sequencing used CD4+ T cells from PBMCs cultured with HCoV-NL63 spike peptides, collected before COVID-19 vaccination. The receptors here all came from a human donor who received a COVID-19 vaccine.

This clone was detected once. This rearrangement joins TRBV7-8 to TRBJ1-4; D is unclear. Looked up from germline, CDR1 is SGHVS and CDR2 is FQNEAQ. The CDR3 loop spans 14 amino acids. The V end was cut by 0 bases, the J end by 7 bases, with 9 bases between. CDR3: CASSLAQAGEKLFF. For the CDR3, the DNA is TGTGCCAGCAGCTTAGCGCAGGCAGGTGAAAAACTGTTTTTT.

V usage is TRBV12-3 or TRBV12-4 and J usage is TRBJ1-1; D ambiguous. V dropped 3 bases and J dropped 4 bases, with 3 bases sitting between them. This CDR3 region has 11 residues. The CDR3 DNA reads as TGTGCCAGCAGTTTTCTCACTGAAGCTTTCTTT. Protein product: CASSFLTEAFF.

This clone was picked up a small number of times. The chain links TRBV11-2 to TRBJ2-7; TRBD2 might be the D (5 bases). Germline V gene sequence: CDR1 SGHAT, CDR2 FQNNGV. V gave up 1 base and J gave up 4 bases, with 8 bases separating them. The CDR3 is 13 amino acids. CDR3 bases: TGTGCCAGCAGCTTAGCGGGAACGTACGAGCAGTACTTC. It yields the protein CASSLAGTYEQYF.

This chain connects TRBV30 to TRBJ2-3; 8 bases line up with TRBD2. The V gene end was trimmed by 1 base and the J gene end by 3 bases; junction bases not matched to a gene: 9. The CDR3 spans 16 residues. CDR1 is GTSNPN and CDR2 is SVGIG in the germline V gene (reference sequence). The CDR3 DNA reads TGTGCCTGGAGTGGGCCCGTTGGCGGGAGGACAGATACGCAGTATTTT. The encoded protein is CAWSGPVGGRTDTQYF.

This clone was seen more than once but under ten times. The rearrangement joins TRBV19 to TRBJ1-2; TRBD1 aligns across 7 bases. Trimming at V came to 5 bases and at J to 4 bases, leaving 7 bases not matched to a gene. Germline-derived CDR1 and CDR2 are LNHDA and SQIVND (reference sequence). CDR3 length: 14 amino acids. The CDR3 DNA reads as TGTGCCAGTAGTGAACAGGGGTTCGGCTATGGCTACACCTTC. Translating it yields CASSEQGFGYGYTF.

This chain connects TRBV3-1 (or the pseudogene TRBV3-2) to TRBJ1-4, with D tentatively TRBD1 (5 bases). CDR3 size: 15 residues. From germline, CDR1 is LGHDT and CDR2 YNNKEL (reference sequence). Trimming cost V 0 bases and J 8 bases, with 13 bases left between them. The CDR3 DNA sequence: TGTGCCAGCAGCCAAGATCCAGGGTACGGCGAAAAACTGTTTTTT. Protein sequence: CASSQDPGYGEKLFF.

This chain uses TRBV10-3 with TRBJ2-1; D unresolved. The length of the CDR3 is 13 residues. V was trimmed by 0 bases and J by 8 bases, leaving 8 bases between them. Germline V CDR1 and CDR2: ENHRY, SYGVKD. The DNA of the CDR3 is TGTGCCATCAGTGAGTCGATCATAGATGAGCAGTTCTTC. It yields the protein CAISESIIDEQFF.

V usage is TRBV12-5 and J usage is TRBJ1-5; maybe TRBD1 (5 bases). The CDR3 extends over 15 amino acids. Germline CDR1 and CDR2: LGHNT and FRNRAP. Trimming took off 0 bases at V and 5 bases at J, with 11 bases between the two ends. CDR3: CASGLVRGWDQPQHF. The CDR3 nucleotides read TGTGCTAGTGGTTTGGTGCGGGGGTGGGATCAGCCCCAGCATTTT.

This clone was recorded only once. The chain is built from TRBV6-5 and TRBJ1-1; D might be TRBD1 (6 bases). This CDR3 has 12 residues. V lost 0 bases, J lost 8 bases, and 7 bases lay in between. The germline V gene has CDR1 MNHEY and CDR2 SVGAGI. CDR3 in DNA: TGTGCCAGCAGTTACTCGAGGGGGGAAGCTTTCTTT. Translating gives CASSYSRGEAFF.

The V gene is TRBV18, the J gene TRBJ1-1; a weak D match, TRBD1 (6 bases). CDR1 and CDR2 from the germline V gene are KGHSH and LQKENI. The CDR3 runs to 14 residues. V was cut by 4 bases and J by 3 bases, with 12 bases left in between. The CDR3 bases are TGTGCCAGCTCACAAGGGGGGATTGACACTGAAGCTTTCTTT. Its translation is CASSQGGIDTEAFF.

J is TRBJ2-3 and V is TRBV27, with D perhaps matching TRBD2 (5 bases). CDR3 size: 15 residues. The V and J ends lost 2 bases and 1 base respectively, with 10 bases between them. Per germline, CDR1 MNHEY and CDR2 SMNVEV (reference sequence). The CDR3 DNA reads TGTGCCAGCAGTTTAAACGGCGGGCGCACAGATACGCAGTATTTT. Protein product: CASSLNGGRTDTQYF.

The chain recombines TRBV7-8 with TRBJ2-6; the D gene is possibly TRBD1 (6 bases). Per the germline V gene, CDR1 is SGHVS and CDR2 is FQNEAQ. CDR3 length: 16 residues. V dropped 3 bases and J dropped 2 bases, with 11 bases sitting between them. CDR3 region: CASSFATGTGANVLTF. CDR3 nucleotides: TGTGCCAGCAGCTTCGCGACAGGCACTGGGGCCAACGTCCTGACTTTC.

This clone was detected only a few times. This chain uses TRBV12-3 or TRBV12-4 with TRBJ2-6; D ambiguous. The CDR3 totals 12 residues. V was clipped by 6 bases and J by 1 base, with 1 base between them. CDR3 sequence (DNA): TGTGCCAGCAGATCTGGGGCCAACGTCCTGACTTTC. It is translated as CASRSGANVLTF.